Given below is one T cell receptor beta chain in context. The sample originates from a study of cytomegalovirus exposure and HLA in healthy donors. Primers included in the PCR were 60 Vbeta and 13 Jbeta primers. Sequenced by immunoSEQ multiplex PCR; TCRdb stores in-frame clones only, minus some. The table for this sample gives some 53,000 clones. With 6 bases clipped from V and 1 base from J, the junction kept 1 base outside the gene matches. The CDR3 contains 13 residues. From germline, CDR1 is MNHEY and CDR2 SMNVEV (reference sequence). The rearrangement joins TRBV27 to TRBJ2-5; 8 bases map to TRBD1. The receptor was isolated from a woman aged 55-70 years in good health and CMV-seropositive. Sample: PBMCs. CDR3 amino acids: CASRTGGQETQYF. CDR3 DNA sequence: TGTGCCAGCAGAACAGGGGGCCAAGAGACCCAGTACTTC.